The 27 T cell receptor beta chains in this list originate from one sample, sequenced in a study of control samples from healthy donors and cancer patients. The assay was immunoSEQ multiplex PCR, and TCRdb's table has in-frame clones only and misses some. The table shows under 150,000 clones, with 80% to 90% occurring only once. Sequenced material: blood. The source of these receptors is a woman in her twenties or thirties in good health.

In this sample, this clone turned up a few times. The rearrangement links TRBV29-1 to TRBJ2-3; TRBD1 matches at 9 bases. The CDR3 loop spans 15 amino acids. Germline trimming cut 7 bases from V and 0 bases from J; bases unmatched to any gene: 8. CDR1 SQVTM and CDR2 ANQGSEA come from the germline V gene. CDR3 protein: CSASGTGKSTDTQYF. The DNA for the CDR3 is TGCAGCGCGTCCGGGACAGGGAAGAGCACAGATACGCAGTATTTT.

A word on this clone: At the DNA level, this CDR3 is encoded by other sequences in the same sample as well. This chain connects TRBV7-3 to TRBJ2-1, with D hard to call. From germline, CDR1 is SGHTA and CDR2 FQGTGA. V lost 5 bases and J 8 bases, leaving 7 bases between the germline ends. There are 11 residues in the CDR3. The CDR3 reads CASSNDHEQFF. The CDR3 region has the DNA TGTGCCAGCAGCAATGACCATGAGCAGTTCTTC.

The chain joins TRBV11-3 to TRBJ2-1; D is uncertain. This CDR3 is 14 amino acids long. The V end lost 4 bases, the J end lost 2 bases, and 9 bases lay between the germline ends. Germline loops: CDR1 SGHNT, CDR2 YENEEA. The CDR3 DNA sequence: TGTGCCAGCAGCTCGGGCTTTACCTACAATGAGCAGTTCTTC. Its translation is CASSSGFTYNEQFF.

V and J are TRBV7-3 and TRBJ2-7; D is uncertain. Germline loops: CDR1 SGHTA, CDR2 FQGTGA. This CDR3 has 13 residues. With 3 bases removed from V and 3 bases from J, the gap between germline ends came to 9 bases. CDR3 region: CASSFSKGYEQYF. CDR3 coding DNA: TGTGCCAGCAGCTTCTCTAAGGGCTACGAGCAGTACTTC.

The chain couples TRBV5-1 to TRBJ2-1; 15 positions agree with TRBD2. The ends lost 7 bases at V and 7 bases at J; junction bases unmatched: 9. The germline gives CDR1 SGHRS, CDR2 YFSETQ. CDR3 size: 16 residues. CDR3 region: CASLEGTSGRINEQFF. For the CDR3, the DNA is TGCGCCAGCCTCGAGGGGACTAGCGGGAGGATAAATGAGCAGTTCTTC.

The CDR3 nucleotides are TGTGCCAGCAGTAGCGGGAGTTGGAATGAGCAGTTCTTC. It translates to CASSSGSWNEQFF. The chain joins TRBV7-2 to TRBJ2-1, with 9 bases lining up with TRBD2. Germline trimming cut 6 bases from V and 7 bases from J; bases unmatched to any gene: 4. CDR3 size: 13 residues. Germline CDR1 is SGHTA and CDR2 is FQGNSA.

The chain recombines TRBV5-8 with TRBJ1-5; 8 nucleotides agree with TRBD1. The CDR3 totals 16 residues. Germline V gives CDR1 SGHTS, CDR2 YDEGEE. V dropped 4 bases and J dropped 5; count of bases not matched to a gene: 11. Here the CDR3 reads CASSLARQGTDQPQHF. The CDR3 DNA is TGTGCCAGCAGCCTAGCGAGACAGGGGACGGATCAGCCCCAGCATTTT.

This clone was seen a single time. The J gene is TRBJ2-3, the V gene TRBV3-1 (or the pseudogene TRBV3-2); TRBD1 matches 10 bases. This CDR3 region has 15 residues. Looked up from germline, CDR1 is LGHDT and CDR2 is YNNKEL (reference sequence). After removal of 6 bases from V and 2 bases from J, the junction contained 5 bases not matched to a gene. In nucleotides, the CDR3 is TGTGCCAGCAGTCGCGGACAGGGGGTCACAGATACGCAGTATTTT. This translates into CASSRGQGVTDTQYF.

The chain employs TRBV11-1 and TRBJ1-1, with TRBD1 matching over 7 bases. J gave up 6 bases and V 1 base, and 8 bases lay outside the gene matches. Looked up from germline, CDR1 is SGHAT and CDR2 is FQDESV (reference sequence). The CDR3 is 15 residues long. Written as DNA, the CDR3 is TGTGCCAGCAGCTTAGAGGGCAGGGGGTTTGCTGAAGCTTTCTTT. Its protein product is CASSLEGRGFAEAFF.

CDR3 DNA: TGTGCCAGCAGCGTAGTCAGCGGGAGCTGGGAGACCCAGTACTTC. Amino acid sequence: CASSVVSGSWETQYF. This sequence joins TRBV9 and TRBJ2-5; 8 nucleotides match TRBD2. V lost 0 bases to trimming and J lost 5 bases; unmatched junction nucleotides: 6. Per the germline V gene, CDR1 is SGDLS and CDR2 is YYNGEE. The CDR3 has 15 residues.

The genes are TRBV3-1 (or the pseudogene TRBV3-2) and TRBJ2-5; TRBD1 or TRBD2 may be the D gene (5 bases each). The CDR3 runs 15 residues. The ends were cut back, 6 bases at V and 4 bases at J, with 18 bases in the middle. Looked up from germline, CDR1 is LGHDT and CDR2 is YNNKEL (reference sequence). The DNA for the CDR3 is TGTGCCAGCAGGTACGCCGGGAACAGGAGAGAGACCCAGTACTTC. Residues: CASRYAGNRRETQYF.

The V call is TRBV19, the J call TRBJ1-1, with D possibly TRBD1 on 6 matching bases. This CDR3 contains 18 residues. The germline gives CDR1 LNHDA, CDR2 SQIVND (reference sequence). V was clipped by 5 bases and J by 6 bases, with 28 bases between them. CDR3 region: CASSPQTGTFSGIAEAFF. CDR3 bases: TGTGCCAGTAGTCCCCAAACCGGGACATTTAGTGGCATCGCTGAAGCTTTCTTT.

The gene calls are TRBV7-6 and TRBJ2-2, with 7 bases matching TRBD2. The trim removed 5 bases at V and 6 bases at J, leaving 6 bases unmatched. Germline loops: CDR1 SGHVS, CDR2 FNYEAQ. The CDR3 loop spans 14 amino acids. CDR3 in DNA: TGTGCCAGCAGCCCACTAGCGAGCTCCGGGGAGCTGTTTTTT. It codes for CASSPLASSGELFF.

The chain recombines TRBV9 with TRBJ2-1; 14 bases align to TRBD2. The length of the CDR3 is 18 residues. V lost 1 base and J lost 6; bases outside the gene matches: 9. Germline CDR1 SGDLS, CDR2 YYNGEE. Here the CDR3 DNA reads TGTGCCAGCAGCGTACCTTCGACTAGCGGGAGGGCCCTCAATGAGCAGTTCTTC. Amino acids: CASSVPSTSGRALNEQFF.

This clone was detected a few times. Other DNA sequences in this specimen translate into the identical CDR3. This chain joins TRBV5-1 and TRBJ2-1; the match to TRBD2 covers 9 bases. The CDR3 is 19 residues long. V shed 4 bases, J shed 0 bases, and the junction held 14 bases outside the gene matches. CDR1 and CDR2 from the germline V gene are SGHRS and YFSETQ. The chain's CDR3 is CASSGRDSGGRASYNEQFF. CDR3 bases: TGCGCCAGCAGCGGTCGGGACTCGGGCGGGAGGGCCTCCTACAATGAGCAGTTCTTC.

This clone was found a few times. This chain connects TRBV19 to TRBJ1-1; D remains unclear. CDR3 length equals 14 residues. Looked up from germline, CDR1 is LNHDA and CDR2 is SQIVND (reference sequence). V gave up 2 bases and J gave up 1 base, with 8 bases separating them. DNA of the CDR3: TGTGCCAGTAGTATATCACAGCCGAACACTGAAGCTTTCTTT. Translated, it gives CASSISQPNTEAFF.

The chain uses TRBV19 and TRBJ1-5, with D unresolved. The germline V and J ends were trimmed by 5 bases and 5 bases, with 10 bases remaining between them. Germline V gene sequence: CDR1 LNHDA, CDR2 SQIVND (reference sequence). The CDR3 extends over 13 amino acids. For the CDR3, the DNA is TGTGCCAGTAGTGGACTGAATGATCAGCCCCAGCATTTT. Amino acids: CASSGLNDQPQHF.

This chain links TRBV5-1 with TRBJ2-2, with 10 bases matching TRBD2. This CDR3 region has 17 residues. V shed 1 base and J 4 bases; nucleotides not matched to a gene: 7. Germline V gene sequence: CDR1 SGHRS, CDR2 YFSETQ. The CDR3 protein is CASSLQAGGPTTGELFF. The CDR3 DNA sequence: TGCGCCAGCAGCTTGCAAGCGGGAGGGCCGACCACCGGGGAGCTGTTTTTT.

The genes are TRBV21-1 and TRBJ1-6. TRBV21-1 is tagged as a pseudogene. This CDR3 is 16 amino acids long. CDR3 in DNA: TGTGCCAGCAGAATGAGGACGGGAGTTGAAGGTCGCGGGCTCCACTTT. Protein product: CASRMRTGVEGRGLHF.

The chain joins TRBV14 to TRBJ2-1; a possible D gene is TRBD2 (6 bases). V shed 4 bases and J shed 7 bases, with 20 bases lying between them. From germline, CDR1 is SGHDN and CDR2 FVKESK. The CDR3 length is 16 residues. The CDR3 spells CASSPFWGGIYNEQFF. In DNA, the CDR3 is TGTGCCAGCAGCCCCTTTTGGGGAGGAATATATAATGAGCAGTTCTTC.

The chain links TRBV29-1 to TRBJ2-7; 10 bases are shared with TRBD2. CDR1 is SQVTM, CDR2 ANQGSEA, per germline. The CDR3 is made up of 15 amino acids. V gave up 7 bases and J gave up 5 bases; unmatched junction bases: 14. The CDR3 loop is CSAVTNSGRIDEQYF. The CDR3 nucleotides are TGCAGCGCTGTAACCAATAGCGGGAGGATCGACGAGCAGTACTTC.

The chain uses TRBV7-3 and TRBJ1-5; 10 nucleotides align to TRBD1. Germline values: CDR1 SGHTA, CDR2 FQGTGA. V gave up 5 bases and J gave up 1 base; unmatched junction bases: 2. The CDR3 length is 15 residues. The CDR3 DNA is TGTGCCAGCAGCCTGACAGGGGGCAGCAATCAGCCCCAGCATTTT. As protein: CASSLTGGSNQPQHF.

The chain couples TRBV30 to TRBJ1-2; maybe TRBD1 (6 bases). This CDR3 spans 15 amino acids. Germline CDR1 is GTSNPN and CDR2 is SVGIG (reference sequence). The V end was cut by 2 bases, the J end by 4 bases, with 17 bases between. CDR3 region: CAWSTGTRTRYGYTF. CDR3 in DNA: TGTGCCTGGAGTACCGGGACACGAACTCGCTATGGCTACACCTTC. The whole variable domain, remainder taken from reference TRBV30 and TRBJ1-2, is SQTIHQWPATLVQPVGSPLSLECTVEGTSNPNLYWYRQAAGRGLQLLFYSVGIGQISSEVPQNLSASRPQDRQFILSSKKLLLSDSGFYLCAWSTGTRTRYGYTFGSGTRLTVV.

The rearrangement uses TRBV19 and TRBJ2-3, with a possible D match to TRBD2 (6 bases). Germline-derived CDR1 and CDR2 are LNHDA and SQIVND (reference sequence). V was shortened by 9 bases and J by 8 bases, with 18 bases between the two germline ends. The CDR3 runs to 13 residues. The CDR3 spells CASGGPGHSTQYF. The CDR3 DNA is TGTGCCAGCGGGGGTCCTGGGCATTCTACGCAGTATTTT.

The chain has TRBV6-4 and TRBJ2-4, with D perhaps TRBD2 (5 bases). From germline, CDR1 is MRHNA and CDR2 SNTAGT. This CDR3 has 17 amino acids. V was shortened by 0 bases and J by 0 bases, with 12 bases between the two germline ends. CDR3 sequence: CASSDSWPGLAKNIQYF. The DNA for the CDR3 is TGTGCCAGCAGTGACTCGTGGCCAGGACTAGCCAAAAACATTCAGTACTTC.

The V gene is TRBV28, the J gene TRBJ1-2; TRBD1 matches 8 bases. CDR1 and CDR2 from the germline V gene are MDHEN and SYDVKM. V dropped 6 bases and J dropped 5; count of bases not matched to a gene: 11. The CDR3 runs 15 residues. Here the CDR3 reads CASSRIRGPGYGYTF. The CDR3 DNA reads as TGTGCCAGCAGCCGAATCAGGGGGCCAGGTTATGGCTACACCTTC.

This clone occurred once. The CDR3 here is CASTGLSYEQYF. CDR3 coding DNA: TGTGCCAGCACCGGACTCTCCTACGAGCAGTACTTC. The rearrangement joins TRBV2 to TRBJ2-7; perhaps TRBD2 as D (5 bases). V was shortened by 7 bases and J by 0 bases, with 7 bases between the two germline ends. Per the germline V gene, CDR1 is SNHLY and CDR2 is FYNNEI. The CDR3 loop spans 12 amino acids.